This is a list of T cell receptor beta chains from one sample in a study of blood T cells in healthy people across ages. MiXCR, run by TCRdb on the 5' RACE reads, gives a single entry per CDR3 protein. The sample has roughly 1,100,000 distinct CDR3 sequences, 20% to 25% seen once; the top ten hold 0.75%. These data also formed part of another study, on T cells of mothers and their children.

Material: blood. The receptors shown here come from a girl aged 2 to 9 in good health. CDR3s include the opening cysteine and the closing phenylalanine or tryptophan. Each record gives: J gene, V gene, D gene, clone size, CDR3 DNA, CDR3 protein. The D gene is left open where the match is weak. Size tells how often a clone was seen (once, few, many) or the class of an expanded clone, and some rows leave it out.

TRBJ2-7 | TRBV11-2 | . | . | TGTGCCAGCACCTATTGGAAATACGAGCAGTACTTC | CASTYWKYEQYF
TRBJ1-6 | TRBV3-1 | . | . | TGTGCCAGCCGATCCGGGACAAGGAATTCACCCCTCCACTTT | CASRSGTRNSPLHF
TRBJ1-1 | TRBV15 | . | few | TGTGCCACCAGCAGAGATTATGGGGGGAACACTGAAGCTTTCTTT | CATSRDYGGNTEAFF
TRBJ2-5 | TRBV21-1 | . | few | TGTGCCAGCAGATTTCGACAGACACAAGAGACCCAGTACTTC | CASRFRQTQETQYF
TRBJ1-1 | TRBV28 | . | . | TGTGCCAGCAGTTGGTCCCAGAGCACTGAAGCTTTCTTT | CASSWSQSTEAFF
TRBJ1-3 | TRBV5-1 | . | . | TGCGCCAGCAGCGCATCCGGGATCACTGGAAACACCATATATTTT | CASSASGITGNTIYF
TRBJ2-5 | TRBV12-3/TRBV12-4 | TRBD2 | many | TGTGCCAGCAGCCCCGGGGCTAGCGGGAACCAAGAGACCCAGTACTTC | CASSPGASGNQETQYF
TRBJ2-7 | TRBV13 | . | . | TGTGCCAGCAGCTCCAGGGTTGGGGTGGACGAGCAGTACTTC | CASSSRVGVDEQYF
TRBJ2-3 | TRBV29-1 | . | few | TGCAGCGTTTCGGCCCCGACTAGGACAGATACGCAGTATTTT | CSVSAPTRTDTQYF
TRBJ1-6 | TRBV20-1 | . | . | TGCAGTGCTCTCCGGGACGGGAGAAGGGATTCACCCCTCCACTTT | CSALRDGRRDSPLHF
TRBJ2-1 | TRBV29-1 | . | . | TGCAGCGTTTCGGGCGGGACTTACAATGAGCAGTTCTTC | CSVSGGTYNEQFF
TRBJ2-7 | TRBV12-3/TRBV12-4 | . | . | TGTGCCAGCAATCATGGGGGATCCGGCTACGAGCAGTACTTC | CASNHGGSGYEQYF
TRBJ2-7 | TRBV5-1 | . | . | TGCGCCAGCAACTTGGAGGGGGAGCAGTACTTC | CASNLEGEQYF
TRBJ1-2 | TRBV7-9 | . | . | TGTGCCAGCAGCTTAGATTCCGACGGCTACACCTTC | CASSLDSDGYTF
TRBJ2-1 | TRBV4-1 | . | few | TGCGCCAGCAGCCAAGAATTCCGGGACATTTACAATGAGCAGTTCTTC | CASSQEFRDIYNEQFF
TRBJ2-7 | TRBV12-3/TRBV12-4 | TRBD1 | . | TGTGCCAGCAGGCCACAGGGGAACCCCTACGAGCAGTACTTC | CASRPQGNPYEQYF
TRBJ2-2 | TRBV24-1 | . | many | TGTGCCACCAGTGATTTGCCGGGGGAGCTGTTTTTT | CATSDLPGELFF
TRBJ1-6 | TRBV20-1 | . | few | TGCAGTGCCTATCTAGACAGGAGGGATTCACCCCTCCACTTT | CSAYLDRRDSPLHF
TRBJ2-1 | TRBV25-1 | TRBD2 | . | TGTGCCAGCAGTGAATACGTCCAGCGGGAAAAGGCCTACAATGAGCAGTTCTTC | CASSEYVQREKAYNEQFF
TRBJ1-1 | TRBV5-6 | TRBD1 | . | TGTGCCAGCAGCCCGGGGACAGGGTGGGACACTGAAGCTTTCTTT | CASSPGTGWDTEAFF
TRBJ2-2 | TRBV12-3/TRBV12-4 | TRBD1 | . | TGTGCCAGCAGGCTGACAGGGGTTCCCGGGGAGCTGTTTTTT | CASRLTGVPGELFF
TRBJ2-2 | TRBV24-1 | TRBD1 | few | TGTGCCATCGGGACAGACCTAACCGGGGAGCTGTTTTTT | CAIGTDLTGELFF
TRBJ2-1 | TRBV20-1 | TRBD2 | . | TGCAGTGCTAGAGACGCAGTGAGCGGGGCGTACAATGAGCAGTTCTTC | CSARDAVSGAYNEQFF
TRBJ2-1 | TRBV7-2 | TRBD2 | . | TGTGCCAGCAGCTCTAAGGGACTAGCGGGTTATGAGCAGTTCTTC | CASSSKGLAGYEQFF
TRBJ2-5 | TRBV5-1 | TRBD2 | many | TGCGCCAGCAGCCCGACTAGCGGGATTCAAGAGACCCAGTACTTC | CASSPTSGIQETQYF